A single sample is the source of the 14 T cell receptor beta chains below, sequenced in a study of siplizumab effects on memory and regulatory T cells. The data were produced by immunoSEQ multiplex PCR, yet TCRdb's version contains in-frame clones alone and is incomplete. The sample includes about 82,000 clones, about nine tenths of them seen just once. Sequenced material: Tregs sorted from blood. These receptor sequences come from a human donor in good health.

The chain joins TRBV4-3 to TRBJ1-1; a weak D match, TRBD1 (5 bases). CDR3 length equals 18 residues. Germline V CDR1 and CDR2: LGHNA, YSLEER. V was pared by 1 base and J by 3 bases, with 21 bases between. This chain's CDR3 is CASSQVIPTGTGDTEAFF. Here the CDR3 DNA reads TGCGCCAGCAGCCAAGTAATTCCGACGGGCACGGGGGACACTGAAGCTTTCTTT.

The J gene is TRBJ2-1, the V gene TRBV29-1, with unresolved D. Germline V lookup: CDR1 SQVTM, CDR2 ANQGSEA. The CDR3 sequence is 15 residues long. Trimming removed 0 bases from V and 6 bases from J, with 15 bases in between. The CDR3 DNA is TGCAGCGTTGAAGATCAAGGTAGAAACACCAATGAGCAGTTCTTC. Amino acids: CSVEDQGRNTNEQFF.

The V gene is TRBV9, the J gene TRBJ2-3; D is ambiguous. The CDR3 has 13 residues. Germline CDR1 is SGDLS and CDR2 is YYNGEE. Trimming left V 2 bases short and J 6 bases short, with 10 bases between. This CDR3 reads CASSVSLTDTQYF. CDR3 DNA: TGTGCCAGCAGCGTTTCCCTCACCGATACGCAGTATTTT. Full variable domain (outside the CDR3, taken from reference TRBV9 and TRBJ2-3): DSGVTQTPKHLITATGQRVTLRCSPRSGDLSVYWYQQSLDQGLQFLIQYYNGEERAKGNILERFSAQQFPDLHSELNLSSLELGDSALYFCASSVSLTDTQYFGPGTRLTVL.

The genes are TRBV30 and TRBJ2-3, with D tentatively TRBD1 (6 bases). V shed 2 bases and J shed 3 bases, with 15 bases lying between them. The CDR3 is made up of 15 amino acids. The germline gives CDR1 GTSNPN, CDR2 SVGIG (reference sequence). This CDR3 reads CAWSPIGGPTDTQYF. CDR3 DNA sequence: TGTGCCTGGAGTCCTATAGGGGGACCAACAGATACGCAGTATTTT. The whole variable domain, remainder taken from reference TRBV30 and TRBJ2-3, is SQTIHQWPATLVQPVGSPLSLECTVEGTSNPNLYWYRQAAGRGLQLLFYSVGIGQISSEVPQNLSASRPQDRQFILSSKKLLLSDSGFYLCAWSPIGGPTDTQYFGPGTRLTVL.

This clone showed up just once. In DNA, the CDR3 is TGTGCCAGTAGTATAAGAATTGGGGGTGAAGAGACCCAGTACTTC. Translated, it gives CASSIRIGGEETQYF. The V gene is TRBV19, the J gene TRBJ2-5; D could derive from TRBD1 or TRBD2 (5 bases each). V lost 2 bases and J lost 3, with 13 bases in between. Germline CDR1 is LNHDA and CDR2 is SQIVND (reference sequence). This CDR3 spans 15 amino acids. Drawing the rest from reference TRBV19 and TRBJ2-5, the complete variable domain is DGGITQSPKYLFRKEGQNVTLSCEQNLNHDAMYWYRQDPGQGLRLIYYSQIVNDFQKGDIAEGYSVSREKKESFPLTVTSAQKNPTAFYLCASSIRIGGEETQYFGPGTRLLVL.

J is TRBJ2-3 and V is TRBV9; D perhaps matches TRBD1 (7 bases). This CDR3 comprises 15 residues. Germline lookup yields CDR1 SGDLS and CDR2 YYNGEE. V was pared by 4 bases and J by 6 bases, with 18 bases between. The CDR3 reads CASSPRGSGGDTQYF. CDR3 bases: TGTGCCAGCAGCCCCCGAGGGTCAGGGGGGGATACGCAGTATTTT.

This clone was observed a few times. The chain joins TRBV7-6 to TRBJ2-3, with D tentatively TRBD1 (8 bases). There are 17 residues in the CDR3. Trimming removed 4 bases from V and 3 bases from J, with 20 bases in between. From germline, CDR1 is SGHVS and CDR2 FNYEAQ. CDR3: CASSSRGGQAGTDTQYF. The CDR3, as DNA: TGTGCCAGCAGCTCAAGGGGGGGACAGGCCGGGACAGATACGCAGTATTTT.

This clone was recorded once. The rearrangement links TRBV7-2 to TRBJ2-7; D unclear. CDR1 is SGHTA and CDR2 is FQGNSA in the germline V gene. V lost 4 bases and J lost 10, with 14 bases in between. The CDR3 runs to 12 residues. CDR3 amino acids: CASSSGWWYQYF. DNA for the CDR3: TGTGCCAGCAGCTCAGGATGGTGGTACCAGTACTTC.

The chain couples TRBV6-5 to TRBJ1-2; TRBD1 matches 8 bases. V gave up 6 bases and J gave up 7 bases; unmatched junction bases: 4. This CDR3 has 12 residues. CDR1 is MNHEY and CDR2 is SVGAGI in the germline V gene. The chain's CDR3 is CASRTGVVGYTF. The CDR3 DNA reads TGTGCCAGCAGGACAGGGGTAGTTGGCTACACCTTC.

The genes are TRBV19 and TRBJ1-1; D perhaps matches TRBD1 (6 bases). Trimming cost V 2 bases and J 6 bases, with 13 bases left between them. The length of the CDR3 is 14 residues. The germline CDR1 and CDR2 sequences are LNHDA and SQIVND (reference sequence). DNA of the CDR3: TGTGCCAGTAGTATACACAGGGAGGGTGCTGAAGCTTTCTTT. Translated: CASSIHREGAEAFF.

The V gene is TRBV6-1, the J gene TRBJ2-7, with 9 nucleotides matching TRBD1. CDR1 is MNHNS and CDR2 is SASEGT in the germline V gene. V shed 4 bases, J shed 2 bases, and the junction held 6 bases outside the gene matches. CDR3 length: 15 amino acids. The CDR3 spells CASSAGQGSPYEQYF. The CDR3 coding sequence is TGTGCCAGCAGTGCGGGACAGGGTAGTCCCTACGAGCAGTACTTC.

This chain uses TRBV7-2 with TRBJ2-7, with 9 bases matching TRBD1. The ends lost 1 base at V and 5 bases at J; junction bases unmatched: 6. The CDR3 spans 15 residues. Germline V gives CDR1 SGHTA, CDR2 FQGNSA. The CDR3 spells CASSLEGTGTHEQYF. The CDR3 DNA reads TGTGCCAGCAGCTTAGAGGGGACAGGGACCCACGAGCAGTACTTC.

The gene calls are TRBV6-5 and TRBJ1-2, with D unresolved. The V gene's germline CDR1 is MNHEY and CDR2 SVGAGI. This CDR3 has 14 amino acids. Trimming shortened V by 0 bases and J by 3 bases, and 8 bases separated the two germline ends. Here the CDR3 reads CASSYSIGYYGYTF. The CDR3 DNA sequence: TGTGCCAGCAGTTACTCAATAGGGTACTATGGCTACACCTTC.

The chain has TRBV7-9 and TRBJ1-2; D is unresolved. The CDR3 consists of 14 residues. The germline CDR1 and CDR2 sequences are SEHNR and FQNEAQ (reference sequence). Deletions cut 4 bases from V and 2 bases from J, with 11 bases between. The CDR3 nucleotides are TGTGCCAGCAGCTCTGGGGTCGCGAACTATGGCTACACCTTC. Translated, it gives CASSSGVANYGYTF.